These 15 T cell receptor beta chains came from one sample sequenced in a study of early T cells in non-severe SARS-CoV-2 infection. TCRdb called the 5' RACE reads again in MiXCR, with one record for every CDR3 protein. The table records 60,000 or so distinct CDR3 sequences, more than 8.5% of them present only once. The sample consisted of whole blood. The origin of the receptors is an adult who was a healthcare worker with PCR-confirmed SARS-CoV-2 infection or an uninfected control (not recorded which).

The chain joins TRBV29-1 to TRBJ2-3, with a weak D call TRBD2 (6 bases). CDR3 length equals 14 residues. The V and J ends lost 7 bases and 5 bases respectively, with 19 bases between them. In germline, CDR1 is SQVTM, CDR2 ANQGSEA. The CDR3 DNA reads as TGCAGCGCTACCGGATATTCGGGAGTAGATACGCAGTATTTT. As protein: CSATGYSGVDTQYF.

The gene calls are TRBV7-2 and TRBJ1-2, with a tentative D call TRBD1 (5 bases). This CDR3 has 15 residues. V gave up 7 bases and J gave up 0 bases, with 15 bases separating them. Looked up from germline, CDR1 is SGHTA and CDR2 is FQGNSA. The CDR3, as DNA: TGTGCCAGCAACTTCGGGGGTTCTGCTAACTATGGCTACACCTTC. Its translation: CASNFGGSANYGYTF.

This chain links TRBV28 with TRBJ1-1; a weak D match, TRBD1 (6 bases). This CDR3 spans 14 amino acids. Between the trimmed V and J ends, which lost 6 bases and 4 bases, there was a span of 15 bases. The germline CDR1 and CDR2 sequences are MDHEN and SYDVKM. The CDR3 nucleotides are TGTGCCAGCAGCCTCAGCGGACAGTCCACTGAAGCTTTCTTT. This codes for CASSLSGQSTEAFF.

In its sample, this clonotype was seen many times. The chain joins TRBV7-6 to TRBJ1-1, with TRBD1 as a possible D gene (5 bases). CDR1 is SGHVS, CDR2 FNYEAQ, per germline. This CDR3 region has 16 residues. V lost 1 base and J lost 4, with 16 bases in between. The CDR3 bases are TGTGCCAGCAGCTTAGTAGAACCAGGGCCAAGCACTGAAGCTTTCTTT. Translating it yields CASSLVEPGPSTEAFF.

Many counts were recorded for this clonotype. V usage is TRBV5-1 and J usage is TRBJ1-1; D is uncertain. Germline V gene sequence: CDR1 SGHRS, CDR2 YFSETQ. The CDR3 spans 14 residues. Trimming removed 1 base at V and 2 bases at J, with 9 bases between. The CDR3 DNA reads TGCGCCAGCAGCTTGACAGCCCCAAACACTGAAGCTTTCTTT. Translated: CASSLTAPNTEAFF.

This chain connects TRBV10-3 to TRBJ2-5; 8 bases agree with TRBD2. Germline V gene data show CDR1 as ENHRY and CDR2 as SYGVKD. V lost 0 bases, J lost 4 bases, and 7 bases stayed unmatched. The CDR3 length is 16 residues. In DNA, the CDR3 is TGTGCCATCAGTGAGTCCGGGACTAGACTTCGAGAGACCCAGTACTTC. It yields the protein CAISESGTRLRETQYF.

In its sample, this clonotype was seen many times. This chain connects TRBV4-3 to TRBJ2-6, with TRBD2 as a possible D gene (6 bases). The germline gives CDR1 LGHNA, CDR2 YSLEER. V lost 0 bases to trimming and J lost 2 bases, with 14 bases between them. This CDR3 has 18 amino acids. CDR3 in DNA: TGCGCCAGCAGCCAAGATGCATGGCGGGAAACTGGGGCCAACGTCCTGACTTTC. This gives the protein CASSQDAWRETGANVLTF.

This clonotype showed up just a few times. The chain joins TRBV19 to TRBJ1-5, with unresolved D. This CDR3 region has 12 residues. V lost 6 bases to trimming and J lost 7 bases, with 10 bases between them. Germline loops: CDR1 LNHDA, CDR2 SQIVND (reference sequence). The CDR3 sequence is CASRTGNQPQHF. The CDR3 DNA reads as TGTGCCAGTAGGACGGGGAACCAGCCCCAGCATTTT. The full variable domain, completed using reference TRBV19 and TRBJ1-5, is DGGITQSPKYLFRKEGQNVTLSCEQNLNHDAMYWYRQDPGQGLRLIYYSQIVNDFQKGDIAEGYSVSREKKESFPLTVTSAQKNPTAFYLCASRTGNQPQHFGDGTRLSIL.

This chain connects TRBV11-2 to TRBJ2-1; D gene ambiguous. V shed 6 bases and J shed 5 bases, with 17 bases lying between them. The germline CDR1 and CDR2 sequences are SGHAT and FQNNGV. The CDR3 loop spans 15 amino acids. CDR3 protein: CASRGLLRGDNEQFF. The CDR3, as DNA: TGTGCCAGCAGGGGTTTGCTGCGTGGGGACAATGAGCAGTTCTTC.

By sample share, this clonotype is medium-sized. This sequence joins TRBV19 and TRBJ2-2; 9 bases align to TRBD1. Germline assignment: CDR1 LNHDA and CDR2 SQIVND (reference sequence). V shed 8 bases and J 4 bases; nucleotides not matched to a gene: 5. The CDR3 is 14 amino acids. The CDR3 DNA is TGTGCCAGTGGGGGACAGGGAGGCACCGGGGAGCTGTTTTTT. Protein sequence: CASGGQGGTGELFF.

The table lists this clonotype with many counts. V gene TRBV5-1 combines with J gene TRBJ2-1, with 8 nucleotides matching TRBD2. The CDR3 runs to 15 residues. V dropped 2 bases and J dropped 10; count of bases not matched to a gene: 11. Per the germline V gene, CDR1 is SGHRS and CDR2 is YFSETQ. The DNA of the CDR3 is TGCGCCAGCAGCTTCACAGCGGGAGTCTCGAACGAGCAGTTCTTC. This codes for CASSFTAGVSNEQFF. Full variable domain (outside the CDR3, taken from reference TRBV5-1 and TRBJ2-1): KAGVTQTPRYLIKTRGQQVTLSCSPISGHRSVSWYQQTPGQGLQFLFEYFSETQRNKGNFPGRFSGRQFSNSRSEMNVSTLELGDSALYLCASSFTAGVSNEQFFGPGTRLTVL.

This clonotype was found a few times. This chain uses TRBV29-1 with TRBJ2-1; 8 bases line up with TRBD2. Germline values: CDR1 SQVTM, CDR2 ANQGSEA. J lost 8 bases, V lost 3 bases, and 9 bases had no gene match. This CDR3 is built from 14 residues. The CDR3 loop is CSVELAGGGYEQFF. The DNA for the CDR3 is TGCAGCGTTGAGTTGGCGGGAGGTGGTTATGAGCAGTTCTTC.

This clonotype was counted between two and nine times. This sequence joins TRBV6-2 or TRBV6-3 and TRBJ2-2; D not certain. Germline V gene lookup returns CDR1 MNHEY and CDR2 SVGEGT. The CDR3 consists of 14 residues. V was shortened by 11 bases and J by 1 base, with 14 bases between the two germline ends. The CDR3 nucleotides read TGTGCCTTCTCGGAGACTTGGAACACCGGGGAGCTGTTTTTT. Protein sequence: CAFSETWNTGELFF.

This sequence joins TRBV7-9 and TRBJ2-7; D possibly corresponds to TRBD2 (7 bases). The V gene's germline CDR1 is SEHNR and CDR2 FQNEAQ (reference sequence). The V gene lost 5 bases and the J gene lost 2 bases, with 16 bases spanning the gap. The CDR3 covers 15 residues. The DNA of the CDR3 is TGTGCCAGCAGCCTCATTACGGGGGGCACCTACGAGCAGTACTTC. It encodes CASSLITGGTYEQYF.

This clonotype showed up many times. The chain has TRBV12-3 or TRBV12-4 and TRBJ2-3, with 15 positions matching TRBD2. The CDR3 extends over 18 amino acids. V gave up 5 bases and J gave up 0 bases; unmatched junction bases: 6. The CDR3 DNA sequence: TGTGCCAGCAGTGGACTAGCGGGAGGGATATTTAGCACAGATACGCAGTATTTT. Its protein product is CASSGLAGGIFSTDTQYF.